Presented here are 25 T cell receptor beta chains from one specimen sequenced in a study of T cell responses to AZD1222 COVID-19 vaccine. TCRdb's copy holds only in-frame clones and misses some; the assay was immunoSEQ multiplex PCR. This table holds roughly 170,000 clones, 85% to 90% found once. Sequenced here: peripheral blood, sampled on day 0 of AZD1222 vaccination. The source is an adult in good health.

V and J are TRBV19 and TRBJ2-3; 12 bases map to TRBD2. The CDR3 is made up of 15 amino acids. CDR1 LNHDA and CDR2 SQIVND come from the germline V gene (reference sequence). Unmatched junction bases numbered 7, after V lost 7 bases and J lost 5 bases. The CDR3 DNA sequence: TGTGCCAGTACTACTAGCGGGAGGTATGGAGATACGCAGTATTTT. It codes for CASTTSGRYGDTQYF. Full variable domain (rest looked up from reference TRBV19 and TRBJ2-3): DGGITQSPKYLFRKEGQNVTLSCEQNLNHDAMYWYRQDPGQGLRLIYYSQIVNDFQKGDIAEGYSVSREKKESFPLTVTSAQKNPTAFYLCASTTSGRYGDTQYFGPGTRLTVL.

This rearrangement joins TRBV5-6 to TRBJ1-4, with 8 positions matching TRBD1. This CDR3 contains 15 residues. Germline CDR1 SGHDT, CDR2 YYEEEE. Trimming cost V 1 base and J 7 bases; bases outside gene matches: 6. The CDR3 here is CASSLYRGASEKLFF. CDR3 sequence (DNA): TGTGCCAGCAGCTTGTACAGGGGGGCGAGTGAAAAACTGTTTTTT. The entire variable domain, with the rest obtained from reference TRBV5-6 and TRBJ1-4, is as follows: DAGVTQSPTHLIKTRGQQVTLRCSPKSGHDTVSWYQQALGQGPQFIFQYYEEEERQRGNFPDRFSGHQFPNYSSELNVNALLLGDSALYLCASSLYRGASEKLFFGSGTQLSVL.

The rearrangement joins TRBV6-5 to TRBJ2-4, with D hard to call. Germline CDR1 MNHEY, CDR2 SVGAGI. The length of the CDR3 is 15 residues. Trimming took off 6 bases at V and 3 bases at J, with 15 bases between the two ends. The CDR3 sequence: CASSHLGGYKNIQYF. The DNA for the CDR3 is TGTGCCAGCAGCCATCTGGGCGGATACAAAAACATTCAGTACTTC.

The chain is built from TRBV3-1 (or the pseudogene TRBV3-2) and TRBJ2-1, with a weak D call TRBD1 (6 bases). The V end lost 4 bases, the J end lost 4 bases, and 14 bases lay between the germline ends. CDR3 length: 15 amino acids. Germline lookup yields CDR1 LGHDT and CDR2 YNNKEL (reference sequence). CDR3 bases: TGTGCCAGCAGCCGGGGGCGGGCTTATTACAATGAGCAGTTCTTC. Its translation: CASSRGRAYYNEQFF.

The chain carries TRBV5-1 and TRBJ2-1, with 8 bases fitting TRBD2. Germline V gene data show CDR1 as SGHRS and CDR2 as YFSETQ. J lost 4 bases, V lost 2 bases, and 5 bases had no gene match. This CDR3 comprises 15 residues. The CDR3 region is CASSLPGLEYNEQFF. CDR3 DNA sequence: TGCGCCAGCAGCTTACCGGGACTAGAATACAATGAGCAGTTCTTC. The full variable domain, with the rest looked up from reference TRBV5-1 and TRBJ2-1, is KAGVTQTPRYLIKTRGQQVTLSCSPISGHRSVSWYQQTPGQGLQFLFEYFSETQRNKGNFPGRFSGRQFSNSRSEMNVSTLELGDSALYLCASSLPGLEYNEQFFGPGTRLTVL.

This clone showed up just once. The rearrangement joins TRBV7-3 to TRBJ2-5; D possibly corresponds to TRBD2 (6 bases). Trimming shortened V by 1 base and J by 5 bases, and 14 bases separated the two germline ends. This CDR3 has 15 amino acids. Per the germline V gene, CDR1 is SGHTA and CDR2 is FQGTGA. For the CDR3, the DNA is TGTGCCAGCAGCTTAAAGGGAGGCCCCCGGGAGACCCAGTACTTC. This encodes CASSLKGGPRETQYF.

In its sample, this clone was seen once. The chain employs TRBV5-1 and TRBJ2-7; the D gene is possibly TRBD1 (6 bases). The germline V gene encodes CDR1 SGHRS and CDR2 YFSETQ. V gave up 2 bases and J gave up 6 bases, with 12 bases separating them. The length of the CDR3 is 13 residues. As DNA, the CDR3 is TGCGCCAGCAGCTTCGGACAGTTCAGCGAGCAGTACTTC. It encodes CASSFGQFSEQYF.

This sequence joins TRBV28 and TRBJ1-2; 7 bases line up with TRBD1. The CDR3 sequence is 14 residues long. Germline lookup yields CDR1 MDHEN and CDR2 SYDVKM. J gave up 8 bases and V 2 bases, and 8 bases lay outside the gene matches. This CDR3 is CASSLPTGQEGYTF. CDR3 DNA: TGTGCCAGCAGTTTACCGACAGGGCAAGAAGGCTACACCTTC.

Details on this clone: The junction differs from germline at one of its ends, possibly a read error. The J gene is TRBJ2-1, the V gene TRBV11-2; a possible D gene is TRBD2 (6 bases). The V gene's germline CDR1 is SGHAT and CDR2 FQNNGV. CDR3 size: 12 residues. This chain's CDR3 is CASSSTVAPGVF. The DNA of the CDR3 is TGTGCCAGCAGCTCCACGGTAGCCCCGGGGGTCTTC.

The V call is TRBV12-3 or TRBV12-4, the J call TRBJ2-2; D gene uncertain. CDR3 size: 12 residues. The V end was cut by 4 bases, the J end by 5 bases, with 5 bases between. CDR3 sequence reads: CASSSQTGELFF. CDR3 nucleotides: TGTGCCAGCAGTTCTCAAACCGGGGAGCTGTTTTTT.

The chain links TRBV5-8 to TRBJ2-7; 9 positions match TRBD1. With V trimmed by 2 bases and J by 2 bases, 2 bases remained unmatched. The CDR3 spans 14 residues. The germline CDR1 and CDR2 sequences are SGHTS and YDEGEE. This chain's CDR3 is CASSFGTGTYEQYF. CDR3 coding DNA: TGTGCCAGCAGCTTCGGGACAGGGACCTACGAGCAGTACTTC.

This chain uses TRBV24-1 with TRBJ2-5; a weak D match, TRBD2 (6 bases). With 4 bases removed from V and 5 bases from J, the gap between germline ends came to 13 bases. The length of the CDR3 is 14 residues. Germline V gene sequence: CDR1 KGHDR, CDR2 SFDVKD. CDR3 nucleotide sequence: TGTGCCACCAGTGACCCCGGAGGGTTGGAGACCCAGTACTTC. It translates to CATSDPGGLETQYF.

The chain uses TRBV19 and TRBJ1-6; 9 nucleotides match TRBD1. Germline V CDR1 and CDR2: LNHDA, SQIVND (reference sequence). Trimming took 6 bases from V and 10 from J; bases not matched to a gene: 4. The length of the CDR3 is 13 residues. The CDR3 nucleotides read TGTGCCAGTAGCAGGGACAGGGAATCACCCCTCCACTTT. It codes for CASSRDRESPLHF.

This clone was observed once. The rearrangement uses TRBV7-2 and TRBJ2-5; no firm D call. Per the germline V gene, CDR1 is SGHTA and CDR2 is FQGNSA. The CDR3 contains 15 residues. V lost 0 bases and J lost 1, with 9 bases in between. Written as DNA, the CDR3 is TGTGCCAGCAGCTTAGCGCGAAGGGCCCAAGAGACCCAGTACTTC. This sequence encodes CASSLARRAQETQYF.

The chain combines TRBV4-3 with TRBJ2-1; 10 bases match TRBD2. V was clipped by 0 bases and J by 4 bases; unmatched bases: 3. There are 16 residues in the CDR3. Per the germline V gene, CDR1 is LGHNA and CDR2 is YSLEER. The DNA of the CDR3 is TGCGCCAGCAGCCAAGAACCAGCGGGGGGGTACAATGAGCAGTTCTTC. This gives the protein CASSQEPAGGYNEQFF.

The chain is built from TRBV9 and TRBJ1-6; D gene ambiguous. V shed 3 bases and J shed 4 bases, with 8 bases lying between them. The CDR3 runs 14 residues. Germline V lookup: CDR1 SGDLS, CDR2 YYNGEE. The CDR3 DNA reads TGTGCCAGCAGCGAGTGGCGATATAATTCACCCCTCCACTTT. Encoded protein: CASSEWRYNSPLHF. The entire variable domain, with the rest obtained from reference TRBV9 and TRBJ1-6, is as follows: DSGVTQTPKHLITATGQRVTLRCSPRSGDLSVYWYQQSLDQGLQFLIQYYNGEERAKGNILERFSAQQFPDLHSELNLSSLELGDSALYFCASSEWRYNSPLHFGNGTRLTVT.

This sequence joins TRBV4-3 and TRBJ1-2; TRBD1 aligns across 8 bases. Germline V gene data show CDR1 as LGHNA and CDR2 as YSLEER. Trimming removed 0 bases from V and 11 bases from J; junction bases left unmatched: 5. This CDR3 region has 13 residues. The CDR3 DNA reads TGCGCCAGCAGCCAAGATCCGGACAGGGCTTACACCTTC. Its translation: CASSQDPDRAYTF.

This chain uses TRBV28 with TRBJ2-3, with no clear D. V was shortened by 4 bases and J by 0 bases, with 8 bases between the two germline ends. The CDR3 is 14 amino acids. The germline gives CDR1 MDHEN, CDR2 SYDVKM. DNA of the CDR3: TGTGCCAGCAGTTATGGTGCTAGCACAGATACGCAGTATTTT. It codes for CASSYGASTDTQYF.

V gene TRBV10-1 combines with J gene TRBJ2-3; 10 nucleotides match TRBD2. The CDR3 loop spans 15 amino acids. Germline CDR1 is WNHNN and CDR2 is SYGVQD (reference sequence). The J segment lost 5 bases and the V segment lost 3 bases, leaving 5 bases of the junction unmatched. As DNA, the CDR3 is TGCGCCAGCAGTGAACCTAGCGGGAGTGGAGATACGCAGTATTTT. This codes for CASSEPSGSGDTQYF.

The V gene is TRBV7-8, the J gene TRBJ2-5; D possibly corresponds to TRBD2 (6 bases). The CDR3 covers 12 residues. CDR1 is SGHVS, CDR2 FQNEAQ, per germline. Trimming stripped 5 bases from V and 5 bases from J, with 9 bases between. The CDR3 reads CASSPGLETQYF. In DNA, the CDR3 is TGTGCCAGCAGCCCGGGACTTGAGACCCAGTACTTC.

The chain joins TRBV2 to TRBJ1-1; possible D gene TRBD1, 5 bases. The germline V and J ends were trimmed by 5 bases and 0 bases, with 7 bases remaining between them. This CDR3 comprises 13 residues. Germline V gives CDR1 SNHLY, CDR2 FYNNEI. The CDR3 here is CASSSRVNTEAFF. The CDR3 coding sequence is TGTGCCAGCAGTTCCAGGGTGAACACTGAAGCTTTCTTT.

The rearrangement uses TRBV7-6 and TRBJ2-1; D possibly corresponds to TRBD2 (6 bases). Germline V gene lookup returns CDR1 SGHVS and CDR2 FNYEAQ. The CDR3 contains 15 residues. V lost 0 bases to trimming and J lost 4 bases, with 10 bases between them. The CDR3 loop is CASSLADGRYNEQFF. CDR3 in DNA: TGTGCCAGCAGCTTAGCGGATGGGAGGTACAATGAGCAGTTCTTC.

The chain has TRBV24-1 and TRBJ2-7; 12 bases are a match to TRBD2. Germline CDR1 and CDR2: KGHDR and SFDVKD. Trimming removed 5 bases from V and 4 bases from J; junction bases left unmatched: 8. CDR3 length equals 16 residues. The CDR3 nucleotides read TGTGCCACCAGTGGTCTCACTAGCGGGAGGAAATACGAGCAGTACTTC. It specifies CATSGLTSGRKYEQYF.

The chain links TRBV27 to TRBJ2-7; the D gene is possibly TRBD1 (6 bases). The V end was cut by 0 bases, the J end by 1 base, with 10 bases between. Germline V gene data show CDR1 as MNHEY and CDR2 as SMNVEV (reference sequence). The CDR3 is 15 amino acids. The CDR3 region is CASSLSARGSYEQYF. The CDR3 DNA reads TGTGCCAGCAGTTTATCGGCCAGGGGTTCCTACGAGCAGTACTTC.

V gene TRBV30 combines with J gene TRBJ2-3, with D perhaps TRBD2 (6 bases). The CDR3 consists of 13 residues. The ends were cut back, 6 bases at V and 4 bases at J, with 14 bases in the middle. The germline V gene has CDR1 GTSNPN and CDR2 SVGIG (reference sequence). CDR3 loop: CACRGTVPDTQYF. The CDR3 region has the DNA TGTGCCTGCCGGGGGACTGTTCCAGATACGCAGTATTTT.